This TCR beta chain was retrieved from a study of blood T cell repertoires in COVID-19. Study at large: T cells, B-cell-depleted T cells, or PBMCs supplied cDNA or gDNA.

In the authors' methods: Estimation of nucleated cell counts relied on the amplification of reference gene primers. Repertoires were generated with immunoSEQ multiplex PCR, while TCRdb's copy carries only in-frame clones and drops some. V and J calls and clone size follow that table, whereas D and trimming were derived from the DNA. The sample records approximately 38,000 clones, 75% to 90% being singletons. In germline, CDR1 is KGHSH, CDR2 LQKENI. Deletions cut 3 bases from V and 6 bases from J, with 15 bases between. The CDR3 extends over 14 amino acids. What was sequenced was peripheral blood. The rearrangement joins TRBV18 to TRBJ2-7; D is ambiguous. The source of this sequence is a man aged 30-40 years with active or convalescent COVID-19. The CDR3 protein is CASSPGRSWLEQYF. CDR3 DNA: TGTGCCAGCTCACCTGGCAGATCATGGCTCGAGCAGTACTTC.